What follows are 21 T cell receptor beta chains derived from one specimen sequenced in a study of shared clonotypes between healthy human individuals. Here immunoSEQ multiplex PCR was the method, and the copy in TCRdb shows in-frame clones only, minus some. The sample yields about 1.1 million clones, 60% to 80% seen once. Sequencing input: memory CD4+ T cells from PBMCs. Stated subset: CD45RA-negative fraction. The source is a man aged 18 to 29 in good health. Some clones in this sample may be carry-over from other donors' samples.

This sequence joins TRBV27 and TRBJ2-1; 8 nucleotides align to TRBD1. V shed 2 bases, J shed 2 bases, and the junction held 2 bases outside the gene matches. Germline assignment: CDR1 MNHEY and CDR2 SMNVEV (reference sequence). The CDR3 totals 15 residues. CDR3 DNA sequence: TGTGCCAGCAGTTTAAGGACAGGGACCTACAATGAGCAGTTCTTC. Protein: CASSLRTGTYNEQFF.

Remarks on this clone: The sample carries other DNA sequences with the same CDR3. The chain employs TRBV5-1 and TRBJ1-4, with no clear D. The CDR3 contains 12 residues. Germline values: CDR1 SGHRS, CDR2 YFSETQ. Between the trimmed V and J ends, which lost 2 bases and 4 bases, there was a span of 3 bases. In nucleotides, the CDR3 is TGCGCCAGCAGCTTTAGTAATGAAAAACTGTTTTTT. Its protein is CASSFSNEKLFF.

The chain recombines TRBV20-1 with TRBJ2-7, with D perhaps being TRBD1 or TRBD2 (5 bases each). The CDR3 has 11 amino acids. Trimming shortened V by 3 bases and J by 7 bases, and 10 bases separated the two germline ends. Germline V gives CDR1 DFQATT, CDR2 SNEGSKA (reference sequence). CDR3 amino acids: CSASPWGEQYF. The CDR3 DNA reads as TGCAGTGCTAGCCCCTGGGGGGAGCAGTACTTC.

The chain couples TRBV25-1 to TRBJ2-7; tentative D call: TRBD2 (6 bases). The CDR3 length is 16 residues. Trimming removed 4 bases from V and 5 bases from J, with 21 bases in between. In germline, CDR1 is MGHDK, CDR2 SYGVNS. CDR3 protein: CASSAYAGPFRNEQYF. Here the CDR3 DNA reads TGTGCCAGCAGTGCATATGCGGGACCCTTTAGAAACGAGCAGTACTTC.

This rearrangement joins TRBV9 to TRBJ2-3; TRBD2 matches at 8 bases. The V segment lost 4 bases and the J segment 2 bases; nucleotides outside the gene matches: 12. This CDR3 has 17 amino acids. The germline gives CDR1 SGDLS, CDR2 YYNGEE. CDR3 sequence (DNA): TGTGCCAGCAGCTACCGTCGGACGGGAGGGATCACAGATACGCAGTATTTT. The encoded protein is CASSYRRTGGITDTQYF.

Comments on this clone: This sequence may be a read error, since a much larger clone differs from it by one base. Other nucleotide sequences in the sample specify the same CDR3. The CDR3 DNA reads as TGTGCCAGCAGCCACACCGGGGGTGGCTACACCTTC. Translation gives CASSHTGGGYTF. This chain connects TRBV14 to TRBJ1-2; D is perhaps TRBD1 (5 bases). The CDR3 is made up of 12 amino acids. CDR1 and CDR2 (germline): SGHDN, FVKESK. V gave up 3 bases and J gave up 7 bases, with 9 bases separating them.

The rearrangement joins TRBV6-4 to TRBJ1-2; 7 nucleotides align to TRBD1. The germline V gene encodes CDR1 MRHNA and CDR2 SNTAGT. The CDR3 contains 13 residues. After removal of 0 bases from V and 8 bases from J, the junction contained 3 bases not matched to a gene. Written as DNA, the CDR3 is TGTGCCAGCAGTGACTCAAGGGGGCGAGGCTACACCTTC. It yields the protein CASSDSRGRGYTF.

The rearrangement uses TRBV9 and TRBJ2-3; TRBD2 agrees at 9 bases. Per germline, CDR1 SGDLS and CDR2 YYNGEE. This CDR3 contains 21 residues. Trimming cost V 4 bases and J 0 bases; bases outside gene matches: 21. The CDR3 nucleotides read TGTGCCAGCAGCCGTAGGCCCCGCTCGGCGCGGGAGGGCCTCAGCACAGATACGCAGTATTTT. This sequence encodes CASSRRPRSAREGLSTDTQYF.

The DNA for the CDR3 is TGTGCCAGCAGTGGACCAACGGGGATAAGGAGCAATCAGCCCCAGCATTTT. The encoded protein is CASSGPTGIRSNQPQHF. The chain recombines TRBV2 with TRBJ1-5; D remains unclear. V lost 4 bases and J 1 base, leaving 17 bases between the germline ends. The CDR3 has 17 amino acids. The V gene's germline CDR1 is SNHLY and CDR2 FYNNEI.

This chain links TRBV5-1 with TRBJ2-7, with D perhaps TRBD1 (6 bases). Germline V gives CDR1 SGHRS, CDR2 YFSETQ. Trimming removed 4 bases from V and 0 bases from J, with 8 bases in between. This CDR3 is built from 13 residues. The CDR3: CASSRDNSYEQYF. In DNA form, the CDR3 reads TGCGCCAGCAGCCGGGACAACTCCTACGAGCAGTACTTC.

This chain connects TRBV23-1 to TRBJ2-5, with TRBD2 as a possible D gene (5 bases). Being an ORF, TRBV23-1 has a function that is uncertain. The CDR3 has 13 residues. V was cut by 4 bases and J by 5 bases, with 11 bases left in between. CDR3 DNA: TGCGCCAGCAGTCGTGAGGGAGAGGAGACCCAGTACTTC. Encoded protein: CASSREGEETQYF.

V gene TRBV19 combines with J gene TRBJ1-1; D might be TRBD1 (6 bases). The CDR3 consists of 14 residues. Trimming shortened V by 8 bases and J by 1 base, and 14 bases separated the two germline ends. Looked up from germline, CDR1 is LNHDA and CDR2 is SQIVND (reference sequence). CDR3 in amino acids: CASGIPGQNTEAFF. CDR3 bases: TGTGCCAGTGGGATTCCGGGACAGAACACTGAAGCTTTCTTT.

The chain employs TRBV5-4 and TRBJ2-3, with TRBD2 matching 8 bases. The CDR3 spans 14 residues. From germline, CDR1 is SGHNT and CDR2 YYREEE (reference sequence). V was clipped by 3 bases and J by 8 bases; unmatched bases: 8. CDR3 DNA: TGTGCCAGCAGCTCGGGACTAGACTCGGGTACGCAGTATTTT. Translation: CASSSGLDSGTQYF.

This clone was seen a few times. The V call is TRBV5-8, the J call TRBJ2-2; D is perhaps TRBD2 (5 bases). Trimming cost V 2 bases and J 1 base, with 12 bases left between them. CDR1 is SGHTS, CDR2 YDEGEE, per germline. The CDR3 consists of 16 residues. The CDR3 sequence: CASSLGSGLNTGELFF. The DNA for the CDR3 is TGTGCCAGCAGCTTAGGCTCGGGGTTGAACACCGGGGAGCTGTTTTTT.

The CDR3, as DNA: TGCAGTGCTATTTCCTATGGCTACACCTTC. As protein: CSAISYGYTF. This chain uses TRBV20-1 with TRBJ1-2, with D hard to call. Looked up from germline, CDR1 is DFQATT and CDR2 is SNEGSKA (reference sequence). The CDR3 totals 10 residues. The V end lost 4 bases, the J end lost 4 bases, and 4 bases lay between the germline ends.

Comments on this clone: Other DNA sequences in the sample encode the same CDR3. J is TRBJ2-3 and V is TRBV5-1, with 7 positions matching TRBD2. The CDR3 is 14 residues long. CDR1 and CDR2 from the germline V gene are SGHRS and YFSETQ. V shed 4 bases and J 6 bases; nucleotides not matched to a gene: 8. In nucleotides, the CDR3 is TGCGCCAGCAGCAGTTCCGGGACTACGGATACGCAGTATTTT. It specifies CASSSSGTTDTQYF.

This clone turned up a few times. The CDR3 DNA reads TGTGCCAGCAGCCGGGGCCAGACCTACGAGCAGTACTTC. It translates to CASSRGQTYEQYF. This chain joins TRBV4-2 and TRBJ2-7, with D perhaps matching TRBD1 (5 bases). V lost 4 bases and J 2 bases, leaving 9 bases between the germline ends. CDR1 and CDR2 (germline): LGHNA, YNFKEQ. This CDR3 is 13 amino acids long.

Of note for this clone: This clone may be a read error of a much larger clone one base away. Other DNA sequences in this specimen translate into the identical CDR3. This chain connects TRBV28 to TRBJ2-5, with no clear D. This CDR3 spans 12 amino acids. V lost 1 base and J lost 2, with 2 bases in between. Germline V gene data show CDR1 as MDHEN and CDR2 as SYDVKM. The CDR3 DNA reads TGTGCCAGCAGTTTATCTCAAGAGACCCAGTACTTC. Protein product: CASSLSQETQYF. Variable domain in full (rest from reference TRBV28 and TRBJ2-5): DVKVTQSSRYLVKRTGEKVFLECVQDMDHENMFWYRQDPGLGLRLIYFSYDVKMKEKGDIPEGYSVSREKKERFSLILESASTNQTSMYLCASSLSQETQYFGPGTRLLVL.

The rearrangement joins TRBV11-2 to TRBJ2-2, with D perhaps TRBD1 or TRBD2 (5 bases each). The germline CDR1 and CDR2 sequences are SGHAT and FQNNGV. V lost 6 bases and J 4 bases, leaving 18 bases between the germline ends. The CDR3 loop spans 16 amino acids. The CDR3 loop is CASRDGTQVVTGELFF. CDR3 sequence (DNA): TGTGCCAGCAGGGACGGGACGCAGGTCGTCACCGGGGAGCTGTTTTTT.

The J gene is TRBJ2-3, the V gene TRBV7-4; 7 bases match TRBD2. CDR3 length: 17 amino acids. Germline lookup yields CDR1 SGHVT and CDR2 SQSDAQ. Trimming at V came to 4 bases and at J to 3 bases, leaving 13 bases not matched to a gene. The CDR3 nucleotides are TGTGCCAGCAGCTCCATCGGGGAGGGCCGGGGGACAGATACGCAGTATTTT. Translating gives CASSSIGEGRGTDTQYF.

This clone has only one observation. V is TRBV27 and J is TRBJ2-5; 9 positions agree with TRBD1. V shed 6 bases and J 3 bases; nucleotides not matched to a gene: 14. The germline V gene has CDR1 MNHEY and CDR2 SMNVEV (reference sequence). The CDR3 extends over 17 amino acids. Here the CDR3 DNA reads TGTGCCAGCAGCCCAGGGACAGGGAAAACGTGGGAAGAGACCCAGTACTTC. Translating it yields CASSPGTGKTWEETQYF.